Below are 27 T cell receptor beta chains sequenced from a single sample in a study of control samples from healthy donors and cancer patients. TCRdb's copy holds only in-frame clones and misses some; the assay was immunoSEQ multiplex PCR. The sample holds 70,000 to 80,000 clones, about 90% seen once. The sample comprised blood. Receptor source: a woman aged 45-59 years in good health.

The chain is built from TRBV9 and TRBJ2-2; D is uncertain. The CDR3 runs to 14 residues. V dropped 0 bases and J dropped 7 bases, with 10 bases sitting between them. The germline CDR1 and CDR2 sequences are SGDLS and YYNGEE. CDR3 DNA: TGTGCCAGCAGCGTAGGGCAGGTTGACGGGGAGCTGTTTTTT. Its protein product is CASSVGQVDGELFF.

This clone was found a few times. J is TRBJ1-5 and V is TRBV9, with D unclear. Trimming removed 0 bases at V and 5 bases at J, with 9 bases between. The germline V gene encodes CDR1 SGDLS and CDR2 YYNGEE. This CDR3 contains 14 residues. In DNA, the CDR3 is TGTGCCAGCAGCGTAGGTGACATTTATCAGCCCCAGCATTTT. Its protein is CASSVGDIYQPQHF.

The CDR3 DNA is TGTGCCAGCAGGCCCGCGGTAGCGGGACGGGAGACCCAGTACTTC. It yields the protein CASRPAVAGRETQYF. The chain carries TRBV28 and TRBJ2-5; 8 bases are a match to TRBD2. The CDR3 covers 15 residues. The J segment lost 5 bases and the V segment lost 6 bases, leaving 11 bases of the junction unmatched. CDR1 is MDHEN, CDR2 SYDVKM, per germline.

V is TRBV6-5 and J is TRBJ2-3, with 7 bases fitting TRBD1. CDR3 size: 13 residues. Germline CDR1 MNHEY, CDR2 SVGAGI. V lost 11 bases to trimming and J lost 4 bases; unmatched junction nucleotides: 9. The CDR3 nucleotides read TGTGCCGCGAGCAGGGGGAGCCCAGATACGCAGTATTTT. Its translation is CAASRGSPDTQYF.

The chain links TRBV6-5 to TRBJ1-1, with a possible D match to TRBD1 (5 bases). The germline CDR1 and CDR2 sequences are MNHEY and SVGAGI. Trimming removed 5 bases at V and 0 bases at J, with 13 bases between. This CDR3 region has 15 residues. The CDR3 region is CASSLMGRLNTEAFF. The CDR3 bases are TGTGCCAGCAGTCTAATGGGACGGTTGAACACTGAAGCTTTCTTT.

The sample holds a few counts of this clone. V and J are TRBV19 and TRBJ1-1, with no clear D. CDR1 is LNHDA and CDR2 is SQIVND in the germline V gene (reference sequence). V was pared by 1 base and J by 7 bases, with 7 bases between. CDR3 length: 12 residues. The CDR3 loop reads CASSIGPLEAFF. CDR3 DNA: TGTGCCAGTAGTATAGGGCCACTTGAAGCTTTCTTT. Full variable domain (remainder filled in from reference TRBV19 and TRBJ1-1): DGGITQSPKYLFRKEGQNVTLSCEQNLNHDAMYWYRQDPGQGLRLIYYSQIVNDFQKGDIAEGYSVSREKKESFPLTVTSAQKNPTAFYLCASSIGPLEAFFGQGTRLTVV.

CDR3 residues: CASSSRGAGGNTGELFF. The CDR3 DNA reads TGTGCCAGCAGCTCCAGGGGAGCGGGAGGGAACACCGGGGAGCTGTTTTTT. The V gene is TRBV4-2, the J gene TRBJ2-2, with 9 bases lining up with TRBD2. This CDR3 is built from 17 residues. Unmatched junction bases numbered 8, after V lost 5 bases and J lost 1 base. Per the germline V gene, CDR1 is LGHNA and CDR2 is YNFKEQ.

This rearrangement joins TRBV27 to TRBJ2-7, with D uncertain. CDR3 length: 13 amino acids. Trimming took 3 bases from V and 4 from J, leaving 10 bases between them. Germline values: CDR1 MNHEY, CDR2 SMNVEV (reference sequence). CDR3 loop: CASSFSSGYEQYF. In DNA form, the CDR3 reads TGTGCCAGCAGTTTTAGTTCAGGATACGAGCAGTACTTC.

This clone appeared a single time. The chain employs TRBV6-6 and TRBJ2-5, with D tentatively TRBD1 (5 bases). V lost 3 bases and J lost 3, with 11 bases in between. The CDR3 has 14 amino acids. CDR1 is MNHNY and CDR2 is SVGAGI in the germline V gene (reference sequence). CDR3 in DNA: TGTGCCAGCAGTTATAGGGCAGGGAAAGAGACCCAGTACTTC. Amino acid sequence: CASSYRAGKETQYF.

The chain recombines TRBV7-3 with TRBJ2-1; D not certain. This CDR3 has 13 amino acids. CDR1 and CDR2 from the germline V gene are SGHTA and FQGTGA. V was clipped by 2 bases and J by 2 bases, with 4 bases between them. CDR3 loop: CASSLAAYNEQFF. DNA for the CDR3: TGTGCCAGCAGCTTAGCCGCCTACAATGAGCAGTTCTTC. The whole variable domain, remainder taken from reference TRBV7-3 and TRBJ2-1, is GAGVSQTPSNKVTEKGKYVELRCDPISGHTALYWYRQSLGQGPEFLIYFQGTGAADDSGLPNDRFFAVRPEGSVSTLKIQRTERGDSAVYLCASSLAAYNEQFFGPGTRLTVL.

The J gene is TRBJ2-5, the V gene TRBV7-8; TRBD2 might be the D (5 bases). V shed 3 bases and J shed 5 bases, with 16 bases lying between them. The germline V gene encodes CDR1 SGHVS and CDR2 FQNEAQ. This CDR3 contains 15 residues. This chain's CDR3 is CASSFVRLPRETQYF. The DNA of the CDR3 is TGTGCCAGCAGCTTCGTGCGACTACCAAGGGAGACCCAGTACTTC.

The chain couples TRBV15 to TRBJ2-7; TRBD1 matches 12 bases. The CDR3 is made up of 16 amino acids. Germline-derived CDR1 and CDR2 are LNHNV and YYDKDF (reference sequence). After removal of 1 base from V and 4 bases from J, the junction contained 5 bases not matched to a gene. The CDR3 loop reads CATSRAAGQGAYEQYF. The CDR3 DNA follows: TGTGCCACCAGCAGAGCGGCGGGACAGGGGGCTTACGAGCAGTACTTC.

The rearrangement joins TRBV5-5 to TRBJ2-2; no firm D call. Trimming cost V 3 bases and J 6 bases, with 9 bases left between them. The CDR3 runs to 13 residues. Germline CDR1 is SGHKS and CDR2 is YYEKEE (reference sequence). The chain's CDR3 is CASSWHAAGELFF. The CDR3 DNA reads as TGTGCCAGCAGCTGGCATGCCGCCGGGGAGCTGTTTTTT.

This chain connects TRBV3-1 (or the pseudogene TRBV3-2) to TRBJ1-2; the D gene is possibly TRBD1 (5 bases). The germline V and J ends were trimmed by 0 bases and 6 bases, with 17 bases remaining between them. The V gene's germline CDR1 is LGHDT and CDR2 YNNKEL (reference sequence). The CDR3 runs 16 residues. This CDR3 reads CASSQDRGQGTDGYTF. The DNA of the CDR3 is TGTGCCAGCAGCCAAGATCGTGGGCAGGGAACGGATGGCTACACCTTC.

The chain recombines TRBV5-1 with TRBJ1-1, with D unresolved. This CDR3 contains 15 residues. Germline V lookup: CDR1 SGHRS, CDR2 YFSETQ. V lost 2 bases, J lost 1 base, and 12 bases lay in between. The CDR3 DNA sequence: TGCGCCAGCAGCTTTAACAAATCTAGGAACACTGAAGCTTTCTTT. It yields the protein CASSFNKSRNTEAFF.

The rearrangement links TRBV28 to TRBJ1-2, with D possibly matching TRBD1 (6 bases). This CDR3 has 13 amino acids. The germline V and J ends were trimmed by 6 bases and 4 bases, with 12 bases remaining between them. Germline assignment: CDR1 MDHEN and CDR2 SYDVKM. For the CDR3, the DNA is TGTGCCAGCAGGCCCGGACAGACCTATGGCTACACCTTC. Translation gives CASRPGQTYGYTF.

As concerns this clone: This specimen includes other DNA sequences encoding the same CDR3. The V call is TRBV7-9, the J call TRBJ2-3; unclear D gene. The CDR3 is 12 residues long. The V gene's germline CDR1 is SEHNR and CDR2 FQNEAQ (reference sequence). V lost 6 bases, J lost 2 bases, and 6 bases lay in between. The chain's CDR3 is CASSSTTDTQYF. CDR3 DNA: TGTGCCAGCAGTTCTACCACAGATACGCAGTATTTT.

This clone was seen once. CDR3 amino acids: CAGINQPQHF. The CDR3 region has the DNA TGTGCCGGAATTAATCAGCCCCAGCATTTT. The chain couples TRBV27 to TRBJ1-5; D is unresolved. The V end was cut by 11 bases, the J end by 4 bases, with 6 bases between. The CDR3 covers 10 residues. The V gene's germline CDR1 is MNHEY and CDR2 SMNVEV (reference sequence).

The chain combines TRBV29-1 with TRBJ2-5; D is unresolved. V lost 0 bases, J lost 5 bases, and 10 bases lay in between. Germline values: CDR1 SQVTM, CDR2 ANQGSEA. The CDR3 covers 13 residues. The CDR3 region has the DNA TGCAGCGTTGAAGAGCGGCGCCAGGAGACCCAGTACTTC. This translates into CSVEERRQETQYF.

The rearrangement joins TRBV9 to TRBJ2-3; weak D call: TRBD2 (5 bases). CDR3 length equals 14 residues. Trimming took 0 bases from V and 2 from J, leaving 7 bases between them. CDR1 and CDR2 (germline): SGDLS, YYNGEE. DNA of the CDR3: TGTGCCAGCAGCGTAGAAGCGGACACAGATACGCAGTATTTT. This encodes CASSVEADTDTQYF.

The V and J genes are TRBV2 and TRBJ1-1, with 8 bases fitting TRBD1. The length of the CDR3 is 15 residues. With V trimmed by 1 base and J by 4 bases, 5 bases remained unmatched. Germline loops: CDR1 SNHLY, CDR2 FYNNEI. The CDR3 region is CASSEDAGGITEAFF. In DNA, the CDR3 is TGTGCCAGCAGTGAAGACGCAGGGGGCATCACTGAAGCTTTCTTT.

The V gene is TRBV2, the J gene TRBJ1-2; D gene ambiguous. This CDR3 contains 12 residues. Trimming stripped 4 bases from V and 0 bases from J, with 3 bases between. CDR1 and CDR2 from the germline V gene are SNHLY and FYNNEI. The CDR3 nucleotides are TGTGCCAGCAGTGGGACTAACTATGGCTACACCTTC. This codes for CASSGTNYGYTF.

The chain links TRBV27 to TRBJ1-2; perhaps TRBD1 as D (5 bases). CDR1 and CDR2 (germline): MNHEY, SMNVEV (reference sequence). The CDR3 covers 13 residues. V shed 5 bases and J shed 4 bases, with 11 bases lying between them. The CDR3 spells CASSTGLLYGYTF. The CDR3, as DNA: TGTGCCAGCAGTACAGGTTTACTCTATGGCTACACCTTC.

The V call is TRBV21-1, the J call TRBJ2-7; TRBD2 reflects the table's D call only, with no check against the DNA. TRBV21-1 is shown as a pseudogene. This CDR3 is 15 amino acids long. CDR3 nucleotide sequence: TGTGCCAGCAGGAGACTAGCGGGAGCTCTAGACGAGCAGTACTTC. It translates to CASRRLAGALDEQYF.

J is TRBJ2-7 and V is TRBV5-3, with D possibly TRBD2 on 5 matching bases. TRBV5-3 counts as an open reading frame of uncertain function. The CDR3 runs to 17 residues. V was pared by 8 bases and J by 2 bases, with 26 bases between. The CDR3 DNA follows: TGTGCCAGTTCTCTCCCCTCTCGTCAGCGGCTAACCTACGAGCAGTACTTC. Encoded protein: CASSLPSRQRLTYEQYF.

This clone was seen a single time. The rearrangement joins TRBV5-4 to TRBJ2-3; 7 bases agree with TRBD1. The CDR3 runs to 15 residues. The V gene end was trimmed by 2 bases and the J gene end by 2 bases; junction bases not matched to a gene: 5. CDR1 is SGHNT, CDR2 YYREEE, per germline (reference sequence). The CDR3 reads CASSFWDSSTDTQYF. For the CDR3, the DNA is TGTGCCAGCAGCTTTTGGGACAGTTCCACAGATACGCAGTATTTT.

The CDR3 sequence is CASSQEKRYNEQFF. As DNA, the CDR3 is TGTGCCAGCAGCCAAGAGAAACGTTACAATGAGCAGTTCTTC. The chain couples TRBV14 to TRBJ2-1, with no clear D. The V end was cut by 0 bases, the J end by 4 bases, with 7 bases between. Germline assignment: CDR1 SGHDN and CDR2 FVKESK. This CDR3 has 14 residues.